Sequencing of this T cell receptor beta chain was carried out in a study of regulatory T cells in long-lasting Graves disease. This clonotype has at least ten counts. Construction of the TCR beta libraries employed iRepertoire HTBI primers in conjunction with Arm-PCR of CDR3 regions. TCRdb reprocessed the multiplex PCR reads with MiXCR, giving one entry per CDR3 protein. The sample yields about 430,000 distinct CDR3 sequences, roughly 21% seen once. This CDR3 region has 12 residues. Per the germline V gene, CDR1 is SGHAT and CDR2 is FQNNGV. Trimming pared 1 base from V and 7 bases from J, leaving 4 bases between. As to time point: persistent/refractory GD, antithyroid drugs over 5 years with positive TRAb. Extracted PBMC RNA gave rise to the TCR library.

The rearrangement links TRBV11-2 to TRBJ1-4; D not certain. Sequencing used peripheral blood mononuclear cells (PBMCs), obtained when the disease was refractory, from a patient treated with antithyroid drugs. This receptor was taken from a female donor with Graves disease. The CDR3 bases are TGTGCCAGCAGCTTAGGGCCTGAAAAACTGTTTTTT. Translating it yields CASSLGPEKLFF.